Listed below are T cell receptor beta chains from one sample, sequenced in a study of glioma-infiltrating T cells. One entry per CDR3 protein results from TCRdb running MiXCR on the multiplex PCR reads. Of about 400,000 distinct CDR3 sequences detected, approximately 42% appear once; the ten largest clones hold approximately 12%. Source material: glioma tissue, nonneoplastic brain tissue, or PBMCs (not recorded which). The origin of the receptors is a human donor with low-grade glioma or glioblastoma, undergoing nonglioma brain surgery, or in good health (not recorded which). The CDR3 runs from the conserved cysteine through the conserved F or W. D genes are given only for firm matches. Rows give clone size only sometimes, using once, few, many, or a class for an expanded clone.

clone size: NA
V gene: TRBV4-2
J gene: TRBJ2-1
D gene: NA
CDR3 protein: CASSRLGDLGEQFF
CDR3 DNA: TGTGCCAGCAGCCGCTTAGGGGACCTTGGTGAGCAGTTCTTC

clone size: few
V gene: TRBV5-4
J gene: TRBJ2-1
D gene: NA
CDR3 protein: CASSSDRTFGKEQFF
CDR3 DNA: TGTGCCAGCAGCTCGGACAGAACCTTTGGGAAGGAGCAGTTCTTC

clone size: once
V gene: TRBV10-3
J gene: TRBJ2-5
D gene: TRBD1
CDR3 protein: CAISEWDSSGGETQYF
CDR3 DNA: TGTGCCATCAGTGAATGGGACAGCTCGGGCGGAGAGACCCAGTACTTC

clone size: few
V gene: TRBV27
J gene: TRBJ1-4
D gene: NA
CDR3 protein: CASSKVQGSLGYNEKLFF
CDR3 DNA: TGTGCCAGCAGTAAAGTCCAGGGGTCCCTTGGGTACAATGAAAAACTGTTTTTT

clone size: many
V gene: TRBV28
J gene: TRBJ1-1
D gene: NA
CDR3 protein: CASSLGGGAEAFF
CDR3 DNA: TGTGCCAGCAGTTTGGGAGGGGGGGCTGAAGCTTTCTTT

clone size: few
V gene: TRBV29-1
J gene: TRBJ2-1
D gene: TRBD2
CDR3 protein: CSVEGRLAGVEQFF
CDR3 DNA: TGCAGCGTTGAAGGACGGCTAGCGGGAGTTGAGCAGTTCTTC

clone size: few
V gene: TRBV4-2
J gene: TRBJ1-5
D gene: NA
CDR3 protein: CASSPRSTGTDNQPQHF
CDR3 DNA: TGTGCCAGCAGCCCGAGGTCTACCGGGACGGACAATCAGCCCCAGCATTTT

clone size: many
V gene: TRBV6-6
J gene: TRBJ1-1
D gene: NA
CDR3 protein: CASSYWEGLSTEAFF
CDR3 DNA: TGTGCCAGCAGTTACTGGGAGGGTTTGAGCACTGAAGCTTTCTTT

clone size: few
V gene: TRBV12-3/TRBV12-4
J gene: TRBJ1-2
D gene: NA
CDR3 protein: CASSLIVANPYGYTF
CDR3 DNA: TGTGCCAGCAGTCTCATCGTCGCAAACCCCTATGGCTACACCTTC

clone size: NA
V gene: TRBV7-6
J gene: TRBJ2-3
D gene: TRBD2
CDR3 protein: CASSLAHSGTLTDTQYF
CDR3 DNA: TGTGCCAGCAGCTTAGCCCATAGCGGGACTCTCACAGATACGCAGTATTTT

clone size: NA
V gene: TRBV7-6
J gene: TRBJ2-7
D gene: NA
CDR3 protein: CASSLESKSVYEQYF
CDR3 DNA: TGTGCCAGCAGCTTAGAAAGCAAGAGCGTCTACGAGCAGTACTTC

clone size: few
V gene: TRBV25-1
J gene: TRBJ1-2
D gene: NA
CDR3 protein: CASSEIGQGIAGYTF
CDR3 DNA: TGTGCCAGCAGTGAAATTGGGCAGGGTATTGCTGGCTACACCTTC

clone size: NA
V gene: TRBV5-1
J gene: TRBJ2-3
D gene: NA
CDR3 protein: CASSDVSSATDTQYF
CDR3 DNA: TGCGCCAGCAGCGATGTGTCTAGCGCGACAGATACGCAGTATTTT

clone size: NA
V gene: TRBV11-2
J gene: TRBJ2-4
D gene: TRBD1
CDR3 protein: CASSRTGGTKNIQYF
CDR3 DNA: TGTGCCAGCAGCAGGACAGGGGGTACCAAAAACATTCAGTACTTC

clone size: NA
V gene: TRBV10-3
J gene: TRBJ2-3
D gene: TRBD1
CDR3 protein: CAISETGVADTQYF
CDR3 DNA: TGTGCCATCAGTGAAACAGGGGTGGCAGATACGCAGTATTTT

clone size: NA
V gene: TRBV28
J gene: TRBJ2-7
D gene: NA
CDR3 protein: CASFIAVSYEQYF
CDR3 DNA: TGTGCCAGTTTCATCGCAGTCTCCTACGAGCAGTACTTC

clone size: NA
V gene: TRBV7-6
J gene: TRBJ2-7
D gene: NA
CDR3 protein: CASSFGTPYEQYF
CDR3 DNA: TGTGCCAGCAGCTTTGGAACACCCTACGAGCAGTACTTC

clone size: once
V gene: TRBV18
J gene: TRBJ2-7
D gene: TRBD1
CDR3 protein: CASSPLSGTGQVQYF
CDR3 DNA: TGTGCCAGCTCACCACTATCCGGGACAGGGCAGGTTCAGTACTTC

clone size: many
V gene: TRBV6-2/TRBV6-3
J gene: TRBJ1-2
D gene: NA
CDR3 protein: CASSYGFRTGYTF
CDR3 DNA: TGTGCCAGCAGTTACGGATTCCGTACCGGCTACACCTTC

clone size: NA
V gene: TRBV12-5
J gene: TRBJ2-5
D gene: NA
CDR3 protein: CASALGAAQETQYF
CDR3 DNA: TGTGCTAGTGCTCTCGGGGCAGCCCAAGAGACCCAGTACTTC

clone size: NA
V gene: TRBV7-2
J gene: TRBJ1-2
D gene: NA
CDR3 protein: CASSHSPGEAFCTF
CDR3 DNA: TGTGCCAGCAGCCACAGCCCGGGAGAGGCATTCTGCACCTTC

clone size: NA
V gene: TRBV5-1
J gene: TRBJ2-1
D gene: TRBD1
CDR3 protein: CASSIQGVGVYNEQFF
CDR3 DNA: TGCGCCAGCAGCATCCAGGGGGTAGGGGTCTACAATGAGCAGTTCTTC

clone size: NA
V gene: TRBV7-8
J gene: TRBJ1-5
D gene: NA
CDR3 protein: CASSLARGGNQPQHF
CDR3 DNA: TGTGCCAGCAGCTTAGCTCGCGGTGGCAATCAGCCCCAGCATTTT

clone size: NA
V gene: TRBV7-2
J gene: TRBJ2-7
D gene: TRBD1
CDR3 protein: CASSSTHRGRWYEQYF
CDR3 DNA: TGTGCCAGCAGCTCAACGCACAGGGGGCGGTGGTACGAGCAGTACTTC

clone size: NA
V gene: TRBV28
J gene: TRBJ2-7
D gene: NA
CDR3 protein: CASASNAYKQYF
CDR3 DNA: TGTGCCAGCGCCAGCAATGCCTACAAGCAGTACTTC

clone size: few
V gene: TRBV12-3/TRBV12-4
J gene: TRBJ2-3
D gene: NA
CDR3 protein: CASSLESTGRGEADTQYF
CDR3 DNA: TGTGCCAGCAGTTTAGAGTCGACCGGCAGGGGAGAGGCGGATACGCAGTATTTT

clone size: NA
V gene: TRBV2
J gene: TRBJ2-1
D gene: NA
CDR3 protein: CASTVNEQFF
CDR3 DNA: TGTGCCAGCACGGTGAATGAGCAGTTCTTC

clone size: NA
V gene: TRBV6-2/TRBV6-3
J gene: TRBJ2-7
D gene: NA
CDR3 protein: CASRTLGLYEQYF
CDR3 DNA: TGTGCCAGCAGGACCCTGGGACTTTACGAGCAGTACTTC

clone size: NA
V gene: TRBV6-2/TRBV6-3
J gene: TRBJ2-1
D gene: NA
CDR3 protein: CASASSAFTYNEQFF
CDR3 DNA: TGTGCCAGCGCCTCTAGCGCCTTCACCTACAATGAGCAGTTCTTC

clone size: many
V gene: TRBV20-1
J gene: TRBJ2-1
D gene: NA
CDR3 protein: CSGRVPPYNEQFF
CDR3 DNA: TGCAGTGGAAGGGTCCCCCCCTACAATGAGCAGTTCTTC

clone size: many
V gene: TRBV6-1
J gene: TRBJ1-2
D gene: NA
CDR3 protein: CASSGGGGSYYGYTF
CDR3 DNA: TGTGCCAGCAGTGGGGGAGGAGGCAGTTACTATGGCTACACCTTC

clone size: NA
V gene: TRBV7-9
J gene: TRBJ1-2
D gene: NA
CDR3 protein: CASSLKRTPRGYGYTF
CDR3 DNA: TGTGCCAGCAGCTTAAAACGGACACCTCGGGGCTATGGCTACACCTTC

clone size: many
V gene: TRBV27
J gene: TRBJ2-1
D gene: NA
CDR3 protein: CASSSGLYNEQFF
CDR3 DNA: TGTGCCAGCAGCTCCGGACTGTACAATGAGCAGTTCTTC

clone size: NA
V gene: TRBV20-1
J gene: TRBJ2-1
D gene: NA
CDR3 protein: CSAFLRGSGSYNEQFF
CDR3 DNA: TGTAGTGCTTTCCTCAGGGGCTCCGGTTCCTACAATGAGCAGTTCTTC

clone size: NA
V gene: TRBV6-1
J gene: TRBJ1-5
D gene: NA
CDR3 protein: CASAPGGNKPQHF
CDR3 DNA: TGTGCCAGCGCCCCGGGGGGGAATAAGCCCCAGCATTTT

clone size: NA
V gene: TRBV6-2/TRBV6-3
J gene: TRBJ2-1
D gene: TRBD2
CDR3 protein: CASRRSGRVEQFF
CDR3 DNA: TGTGCCAGCAGACGCAGCGGGAGGGTTGAGCAGTTCTTC

clone size: many
V gene: TRBV28
J gene: TRBJ1-2
D gene: TRBD1
CDR3 protein: CASSTHDRATGPYGYTF
CDR3 DNA: TGTGCCAGCAGTACCCACGACAGGGCCACCGGACCTTATGGCTACACCTTC

clone size: few
V gene: TRBV28
J gene: TRBJ2-4
D gene: TRBD1
CDR3 protein: CASSPRQGAAKNIQYF
CDR3 DNA: TGTGCCAGCAGCCCTAGACAGGGGGCAGCCAAAAACATTCAGTACTTC

clone size: once
V gene: TRBV29-1
J gene: TRBJ2-1
D gene: NA
CDR3 protein: CSGFTYNEQFF
CDR3 DNA: TGCAGCGGGTTCACGTACAATGAGCAGTTCTTC

clone size: few
V gene: TRBV4-3
J gene: TRBJ2-7
D gene: TRBD2
CDR3 protein: CASSQGFSGSTYEQYF
CDR3 DNA: TGCGCCAGCAGCCAAGGGTTTAGCGGGAGCACCTACGAGCAGTACTTC

clone size: few
V gene: TRBV6-1
J gene: TRBJ2-1
D gene: TRBD1
CDR3 protein: CASSPGTGGFNEQFF
CDR3 DNA: TGTGCCAGCAGCCCCGGGACAGGGGGTTTCAATGAGCAGTTCTTC

clone size: few
V gene: TRBV20-1
J gene: TRBJ2-3
D gene: TRBD2
CDR3 protein: CSARTSLSADTQYF
CDR3 DNA: TGCAGTGCCCGGACTAGTCTTTCTGCAGATACGCAGTATTTT

clone size: many
V gene: TRBV7-2
J gene: TRBJ2-7
D gene: NA
CDR3 protein: CASIRAGQGTYEQYF
CDR3 DNA: TGTGCCAGCATCCGCGCGGGTCAGGGAACCTACGAGCAGTACTTC